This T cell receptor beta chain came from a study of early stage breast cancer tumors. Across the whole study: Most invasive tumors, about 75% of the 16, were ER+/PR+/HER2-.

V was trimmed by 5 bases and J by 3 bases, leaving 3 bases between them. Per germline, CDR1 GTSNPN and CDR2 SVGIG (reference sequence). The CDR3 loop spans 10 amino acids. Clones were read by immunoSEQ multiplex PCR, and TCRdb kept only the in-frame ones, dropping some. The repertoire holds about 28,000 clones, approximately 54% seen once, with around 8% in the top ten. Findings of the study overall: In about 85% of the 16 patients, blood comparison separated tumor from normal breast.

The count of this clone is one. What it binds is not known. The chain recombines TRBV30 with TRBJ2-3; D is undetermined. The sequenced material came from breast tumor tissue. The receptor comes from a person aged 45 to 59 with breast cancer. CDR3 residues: CAWGTDTQYF. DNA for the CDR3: TGTGCCTGGGGTACAGATACGCAGTATTTT.